A selection of T cell receptor beta chains follows, all from one sample in a study of OX40 agonist ivuxolimab in advanced cancers. Only in-frame clones appear in the TCRdb table, and some are missing; sequencing was by immunoSEQ multiplex PCR. This sample carries about 83,000 clones, over 75% of them seen once, and the ten largest clones take roughly 0.7%. This sample comprised CD4+ or CD8+ T cells sorted from blood, obtained in a trial of the OX40 agonist ivuxolimab. The receptors here all came from an adult with an advanced solid tumor such as melanoma, head and neck, liver or kidney cancer. Each CDR3 is given with its conserved first and last residue. Each record gives: clone size, V gene, D gene, J gene, CDR3 DNA, CDR3 protein. D genes are given only for firm matches. Size is omitted from some rows. Given values are once, few, many or a class for expanded clones.

-	TRBV29-1	-	TRBJ2-7	TGCAGCGTTGAAGATGGCGGAATTCGCGAGCAGTACTTC	CSVEDGGIREQYF
-	TRBV5-4	TRBD1	TRBJ2-7	TGTGCCAGCAGTTACAGGGGTATTCCGGGGGAGCAGTACTTC	CASSYRGIPGEQYF
-	TRBV7-2	-	TRBJ2-6	TGTGCCAGCAGCTTGACAGCTGGGGCCAACGTCCTGACTTTC	CASSLTAGANVLTF
-	TRBV2	TRBD2	TRBJ2-7	TGTGCCAGCAGTACAACGACTAGCGACCCTTTCTACGAGCAGTACTTC	CASSTTTSDPFYEQYF
few	TRBV7-2	-	TRBJ2-6	TGTGCCAGCAGCATCAGACAGGCCGTTACTGGGGCCAACGTCCTGACTTTC	CASSIRQAVTGANVLTF
-	TRBV7-8	TRBD1	TRBJ2-1	TGTGCCAGCAGGCCAAGACGACAGGGGATCCTAGATGAGCAGTTCTTC	CASRPRRQGILDEQFF
-	TRBV5-1	-	TRBJ2-2	TGCGCCAGCAGTCCGGAGTGGGGAGACACCGGGGAGCTGTTTTTT	CASSPEWGDTGELFF
-	TRBV18	-	TRBJ2-7	TGTGCCAGCTCACCACGGGACCTTCTTGAGCAGTACTTC	CASSPRDLLEQYF
-	TRBV10-3	-	TRBJ1-2	TGTGCCACCAGACAGCCACTAGACTATGGCTACACCTTC	CATRQPLDYGYTF
few	TRBV7-2	-	TRBJ2-2	TGTGCCAGCAGCCCCGGCGGGGAGGACACCGGGGAGCTGTTTTTT	CASSPGGEDTGELFF
-	TRBV15	-	TRBJ1-2	TGTGCCACCAGCAGAGATCGGGGGGATTATGGCTACACCTTC	CATSRDRGDYGYTF
-	TRBV4-1	-	TRBJ1-2	TGCGCCAGCAGCCAAGGCAGAGTCCCAGGGCCCTATGGCTACACCTTC	CASSQGRVPGPYGYTF
-	TRBV10-3	-	TRBJ2-7	TGTGCCATCAGTGAAAGGACTGCGGCCTTGGAGCAGTACTTC	CAISERTAALEQYF
-	TRBV18	-	TRBJ1-2	TGTGCCAGCTCATTTCCCCCTGTTGACTATGGCTACACCTTC	CASSFPPVDYGYTF
-	TRBV5-6	-	TRBJ2-1	TGTGCCAGCAGGTCCGAAGGCGTGGGGTCCTACAATGAGCAGTTCTTC	CASRSEGVGSYNEQFF
-	TRBV5-1	-	TRBJ2-1	TGCGCCAGCAGCCCGGCTGGGCAGGGATCCTACAATGAGCAGTTCTTC	CASSPAGQGSYNEQFF
-	TRBV13	-	TRBJ2-7	TGTGCCAGCACCAAAACGGACATTTCCTACGAGCAGTACTTC	CASTKTDISYEQYF
-	TRBV4-1	-	TRBJ2-7	TGCGCCAGCAGCCAAGTCGCGGGACGGGACTACGAGCAGTACTTC	CASSQVAGRDYEQYF
-	TRBV18	-	TRBJ2-7	TGTGCCAGCTCACAAGGACGTGGGGACTACGAGCAGTACTTC	CASSQGRGDYEQYF
few	TRBV12-5	TRBD1	TRBJ1-5	TGTGCTAGTGGTTTGGTTTGGACAGGGGGCAATCAGCCCCAGCATTTT	CASGLVWTGGNQPQHF
-	TRBV4-1	-	TRBJ1-1	TGCGCCAGCAGCCCTACCCGGGGGGCCACTGAAGCTTTCTTT	CASSPTRGATEAFF
-	TRBV4-1	TRBD1	TRBJ1-2	TGCGCCAGCAGCCAAGTAGGGGGCGGCTACACCTTC	CASSQVGGGYTF
-	TRBV6-5	-	TRBJ2-3	TGTGCCAGCAGTTACTCAGATACGCAGTATTTT	CASSYSDTQYF
-	TRBV5-4	-	TRBJ2-1	TGTGCCAGCACAGGGGGGTCGTCCTACAATGAGCAGTTCTTC	CASTGGSSYNEQFF
-	TRBV6-1	-	TRBJ2-7	TGTGCCAGCAGACAGGGCGGACCCCTCTACGAGCAGTACTTC	CASRQGGPLYEQYF
once	TRBV9	-	TRBJ2-1	TGTGCCAGCAGCCCCCGCTGGGGCGATCGCTCGTTCTTC	CASSPRWGDRSFF
-	TRBV4-3	-	TRBJ2-3	TGCGCCAGCAGCCAAGCCTACCTAGGGCAGGGCACAGATACGCAGTATTTT	CASSQAYLGQGTDTQYF
-	TRBV7-3	-	TRBJ1-6	TGTGCCAGCAGCGAGGACAGAGGTTCACCCCTCCACTTT	CASSEDRGSPLHF
-	TRBV7-2	-	TRBJ2-7	TGTGCCAGCAGCCCAATCCAGGGGGGTGACTACGAGCAGTACTTC	CASSPIQGGDYEQYF
-	TRBV7-2	-	TRBJ2-1	TGTGCCAGCAGGGCCACAGGGAGTCCCTACAATGAGCAGTTCTTC	CASRATGSPYNEQFF
-	TRBV5-1	-	TRBJ2-5	TGCGCCAGCAGCTGGGGTCAAGAGACCCAGTACTTC	CASSWGQETQYF
once	TRBV4-2	-	TRBJ2-7	TGTGCCAGCAGCCAACCTGCCCACGAGCAGTACTTC	CASSQPAHEQYF
-	TRBV7-2	-	TRBJ1-5	TGTGCCAGCAGCCCACGCGGGGGTGGGCAGCCCCAGCATTTT	CASSPRGGGQPQHF
-	TRBV30	TRBD2	TRBJ2-7	TGTGCCTGGAGTGGGACTAGCGGGGGGTTCTCCTACGAGCAGTACTTC	CAWSGTSGGFSYEQYF
-	TRBV13	-	TRBJ1-1	TGTGCCAGCAGCGGCAGGCAGGGGGCTTTCTTT	CASSGRQGAFF
-	TRBV18	TRBD2	TRBJ2-2	TGTGCCAGCCTTCGAAGCGGGGGAAGAAACACCGGGGAGCTGTTTTTT	CASLRSGGRNTGELFF
-	TRBV7-2	TRBD2	TRBJ2-1	TGTGCCAGCAGCTTCCTGACTAGCGGGGGGGCAAATGAGCAGTTCTTC	CASSFLTSGGANEQFF
-	TRBV7-2	TRBD2	TRBJ2-1	TGTGCCAGCAGCTTAGTTCTAGCGGGGGGGCCGGGGAATGAGCAGTTCTTC	CASSLVLAGGPGNEQFF
-	TRBV7-2	-	TRBJ1-2	TGTGCCAGCAGCTCCCTAAGTGGGGGTTATGGCTACACCTTC	CASSSLSGGYGYTF
-	TRBV11-2	-	TRBJ2-7	TGTGCCAGCAGCCCCAGCTTCGGGGGGCAGCTTGAGCAGTACTTC	CASSPSFGGQLEQYF
-	TRBV9	TRBD1	TRBJ2-7	TGTGCCAGCAGCGCCTCAGGGACAGCGAGCTCCTACGAGCAGTACTTC	CASSASGTASSYEQYF
-	TRBV6-6	-	TRBJ1-3	TGTGCCAGCAGTCCATCGGGAGGCTCTGGAAACACCATATATTTT	CASSPSGGSGNTIYF
-	TRBV19	-	TRBJ1-3	TGTGCCAGTAGTTCCCAGTTCGGGGGAGGAAACACCATATATTTT	CASSSQFGGGNTIYF
-	TRBV11-2	-	TRBJ2-7	TGTGCCAGCAGCAAGGGACCCCCGGGCGAGCAGTACTTC	CASSKGPPGEQYF
-	TRBV5-1	TRBD1	TRBJ2-1	TGCGCCAGCAGGGTGTCGGGGACAGACACATACAATGAGCAGTTCTTC	CASRVSGTDTYNEQFF
-	TRBV4-1	-	TRBJ1-5	TGCGCCAGCAGCCCAGGGGCAGCATATAGCAATCAGCCCCAGCATTTT	CASSPGAAYSNQPQHF
-	TRBV6-5	-	TRBJ2-1	TGTGCCAGCAGGGCTACAGGGACTGAGATTTGGTTCTTC	CASRATGTEIWFF
-	TRBV6-1	TRBD1	TRBJ1-2	TGTGCCAGCAGTGAATCGGCAGGGGGCGCCTATGGCTACACCTTC	CASSESAGGAYGYTF
-	TRBV7-8	-	TRBJ2-1	TGTGCCAGCAGCTTAGTCGGCATTGAGCAGTTCTTC	CASSLVGIEQFF
-	TRBV11-2	-	TRBJ1-3	TGTGCCAGCAGCCAGGGAGGTGGAAACACCATATATTTT	CASSQGGGNTIYF
-	TRBV4-1	TRBD1	TRBJ1-1	TGCGCCAGCAGCCAAGCGGGACAGGGGAACACTGAAGCTTTCTTT	CASSQAGQGNTEAFF
once	TRBV7-2	TRBD1	TRBJ1-1	TGTGCCAGCAGCGGGCGACAGGGGATGAACACTGAAGCTTTCTTT	CASSGRQGMNTEAFF
-	TRBV5-4	TRBD1	TRBJ2-4	TGTGCCAGCGGACCAGGACAGGGGGTAGCCAAAAACATTCAGTACTTC	CASGPGQGVAKNIQYF
-	TRBV5-4	-	TRBJ2-3	TGTGCCAGCAGCCCGACAGGGAGGAAAGATACGCAGTATTTT	CASSPTGRKDTQYF
-	TRBV18	-	TRBJ2-1	TGTGCCAGCTCACCACGCGGTGAGCAGTTCTTC	CASSPRGEQFF
-	TRBV5-1	-	TRBJ2-1	TGCGCCAGCAGCTTGGACCAGGACAATGAGCAGTTCTTC	CASSLDQDNEQFF
-	TRBV18	-	TRBJ2-3	TGTGCCAGCTCACTAGCCCCCGGCCAAGATACGCAGTATTTT	CASSLAPGQDTQYF
few	TRBV28	-	TRBJ1-1	TGTGCCAGCAGTTCAGCACTGAACACTGAAGCTTTCTTT	CASSSALNTEAFF
-	TRBV4-1	-	TRBJ2-3	TGCGCCAGCAGCCAAGGGATCTTGCGTCGGGGCCCGACGGAAAATACGCAGTATTTT	CASSQGILRRGPTENTQYF